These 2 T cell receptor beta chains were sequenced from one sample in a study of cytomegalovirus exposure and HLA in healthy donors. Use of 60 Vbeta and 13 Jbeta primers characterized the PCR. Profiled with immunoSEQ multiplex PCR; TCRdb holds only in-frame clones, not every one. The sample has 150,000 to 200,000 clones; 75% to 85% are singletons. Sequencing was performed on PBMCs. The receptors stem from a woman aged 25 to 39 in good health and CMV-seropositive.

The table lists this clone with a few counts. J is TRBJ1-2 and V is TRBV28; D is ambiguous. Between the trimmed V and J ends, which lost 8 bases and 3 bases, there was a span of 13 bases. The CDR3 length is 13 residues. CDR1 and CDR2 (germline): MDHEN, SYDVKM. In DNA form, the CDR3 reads TGTGCCAGCCAAGGCGGCGGGGACTATGGCTACACCTTC. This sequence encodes CASQGGGDYGYTF.

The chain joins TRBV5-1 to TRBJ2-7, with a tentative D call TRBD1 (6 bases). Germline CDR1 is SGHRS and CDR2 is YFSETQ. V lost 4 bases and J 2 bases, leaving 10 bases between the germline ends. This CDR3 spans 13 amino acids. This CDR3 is CASSAWTAYEQYF. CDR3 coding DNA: TGCGCCAGCAGCGCCTGGACAGCCTACGAGCAGTACTTC. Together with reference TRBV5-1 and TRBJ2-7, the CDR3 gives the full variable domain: KAGVTQTPRYLIKTRGQQVTLSCSPISGHRSVSWYQQTPGQGLQFLFEYFSETQRNKGNFPGRFSGRQFSNSRSEMNVSTLELGDSALYLCASSAWTAYEQYFGPGTRLTVT.